This record concerns one TCR beta chain sequence. The antigen remains unidentified. A multiplex PCR was run with 60 Vbeta primers and 13 Jbeta primers. TCRdb's copy holds only in-frame clones and misses some; the assay was immunoSEQ multiplex PCR. The sample lists around 140,000 clones; around 78% were seen once. The data were obtained in a study of cytomegalovirus exposure and HLA in healthy donors. Across the whole study: Of the donors genotyped, approximately 400 in all, about 80% fell in the Caucasian-associated ancestry cluster.

Among the donors, all were healthy bone marrow donors. Donors were nominally healthy when sampled, though unrecorded immune exposures were likely. Trimming took off 0 bases at V and 3 bases at J, with 15 bases between the two ends. The CDR3 is 16 amino acids. Germline V gene lookup returns CDR1 MNHNS and CDR2 SASEGT. Study results and caveats: Several of the most significant clusters were apparently associated with common viral pathogens in a later analysis.

The receptor's source is a female donor in good health and CMV-seropositive. The V call is TRBV6-1, the J call TRBJ2-7; D not certain. Material: PBMCs. The DNA of the CDR3 is TGTGCCAGCAGTGAAGCCGGTCCGATCCTGTACTACGAGCAGTACTTC. Residues: CASSEAGPILYYEQYF.